The clone carrying this T cell receptor (beta chain) appeared a few times. Antigen unknown. Using RNA transcripts as the source, TCR beta CDR3 regions were amplified. HTBI primers were the set used in a first-round RT-PCR of the TCR CDR3. MiXCR was run by TCRdb on the multiplex PCR reads, yielding one entry per CDR3 protein. The sample contains more than 500,000 distinct CDR3 sequences, just over 45% of which appear only once. The data were taken from a study of T cells in Graves' hyperthyroidism and ophthalmopathy. Study-level results: Stable hyperthyroidism and ophthalmopathy were separated using 13 V-J signatures. The model predicted ophthalmopathy a median around six months before onset. Most thyroid clonotypes expanded above 0.001 appeared in blood too.

The diagnostic basis comprised clinical symptoms, serum thyroxine and TRAb, thyroid ultrasound and orbital computed tomography. In germline, CDR1 is SNHLY, CDR2 FYNNEI. CDR3 length: 11 amino acids. Trimming cost V 7 bases and J 13 bases, with 17 bases left between them. The receptor's source is an adult woman with Graves' disease, either hyperthyroidism or ophthalmopathy (not recorded which). Sequencing was carried out using peripheral blood or thyroid tissue (not recorded which). The V and J genes are TRBV2 and TRBJ2-7; D could derive from TRBD1 or TRBD2 (5 bases each). DNA for the CDR3: TGTGCCAGCACCGGCCGGGACGCGGTCTACTTC. Amino acid sequence: CASTGRDAVYF.